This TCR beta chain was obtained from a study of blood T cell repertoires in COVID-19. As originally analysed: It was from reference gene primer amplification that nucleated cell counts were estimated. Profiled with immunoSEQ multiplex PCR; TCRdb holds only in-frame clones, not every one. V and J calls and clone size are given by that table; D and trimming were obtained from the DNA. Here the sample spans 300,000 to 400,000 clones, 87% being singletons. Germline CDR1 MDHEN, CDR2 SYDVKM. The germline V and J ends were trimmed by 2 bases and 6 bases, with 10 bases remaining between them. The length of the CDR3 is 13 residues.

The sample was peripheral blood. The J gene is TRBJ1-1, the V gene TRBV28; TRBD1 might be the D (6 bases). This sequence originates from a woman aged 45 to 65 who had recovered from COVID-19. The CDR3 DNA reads TGTGCCAGCAGTTTAACAGGGTCGGCTGAAGCTTTCTTT. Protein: CASSLTGSAEAFF.